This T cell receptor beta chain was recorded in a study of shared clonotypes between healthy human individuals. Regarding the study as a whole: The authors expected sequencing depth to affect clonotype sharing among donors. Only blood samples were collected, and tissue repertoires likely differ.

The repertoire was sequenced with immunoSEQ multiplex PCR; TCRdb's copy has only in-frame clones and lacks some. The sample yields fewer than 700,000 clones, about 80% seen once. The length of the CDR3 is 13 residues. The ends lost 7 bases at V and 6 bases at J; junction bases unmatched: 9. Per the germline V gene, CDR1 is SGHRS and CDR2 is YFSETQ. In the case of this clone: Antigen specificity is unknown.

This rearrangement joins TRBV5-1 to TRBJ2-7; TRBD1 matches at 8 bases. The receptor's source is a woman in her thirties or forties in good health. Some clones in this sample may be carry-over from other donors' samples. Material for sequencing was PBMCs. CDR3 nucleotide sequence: TGCGCCAGCGGAGTGACAGGGGAGGCCGAGCAGTACTTC. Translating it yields CASGVTGEAEQYF.